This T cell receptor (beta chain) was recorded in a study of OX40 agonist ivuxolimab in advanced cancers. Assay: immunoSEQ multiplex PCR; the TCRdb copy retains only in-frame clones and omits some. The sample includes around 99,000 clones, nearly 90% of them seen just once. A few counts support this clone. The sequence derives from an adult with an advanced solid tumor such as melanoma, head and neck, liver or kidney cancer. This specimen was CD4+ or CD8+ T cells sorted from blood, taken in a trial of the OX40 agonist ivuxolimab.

CDR3 region: CASSIYGGRVYNEQFF. CDR3 bases: TGTGCCAGTAGTATTTACGGCGGGAGAGTCTACAATGAGCAGTTCTTC. V usage is TRBV19 and J usage is TRBJ2-1, with 7 bases lining up with TRBD2. After removal of 3 bases from V and 3 bases from J, the junction contained 8 bases not matched to a gene. The CDR3 has 16 residues. In germline, CDR1 is LNHDA, CDR2 SQIVND (reference sequence).